This T cell receptor beta chain was sequenced for a study of T cell repertoires in cytomegalovirus infection. Study overall: CMV infection plus the matching HLA type was flagged by public TCR beta signatures. Study observations and caveats: CMV-specific TCR beta clonotypes restricted by HLA-C were the ones dominating the ex vivo response.

This clonotype has just one count. Its antigen is undetermined. TCRdb ran MiXCR on the reads and lists one entry per CDR3 protein. The sample carries hundreds of thousands of distinct CDR3 sequences, around 32% recorded once. Trimming removed 5 bases from V and 6 bases from J, with 17 bases in between. The CDR3 length is 13 residues. Germline-derived CDR1 and CDR2 are DFQATT and SNEGSKA (reference sequence). The material sequenced was cultured PBMCs, taken from culture after CMV antigen stimulation. The sequence derives from a human donor in good health (CMV status not recorded). Some clones in this sample may be carry-over from other donors' samples. V usage is TRBV20-1 and J usage is TRBJ2-7, with D perhaps being TRBD1 or TRBD2 (5 bases each). The CDR3 region is CSALDRGPSEQYF. For the CDR3, the DNA is TGCAGTGCTTTAGACAGAGGGCCCAGCGAGCAGTACTTC.